One sample yielded the 2 T cell receptor beta chains listed below, sequenced in a study of blood T cell repertoires in COVID-19. Profiling relied on immunoSEQ multiplex PCR, and the TCRdb table lists in-frame clones only, not all of them. Of roughly 260,000 clones listed, 90% are singletons. The sample taken for sequencing was peripheral blood. The receptors stem from a woman between 40 and 50 years old with acute or convalescent COVID-19.

The chain joins TRBV19 to TRBJ2-2, with 8 nucleotides matching TRBD1. With V trimmed by 5 bases and J by 2 bases, 13 bases remained unmatched. The CDR3 totals 18 residues. Germline V gene data show CDR1 as LNHDA and CDR2 as SQIVND (reference sequence). CDR3 nucleotides: TGTGCCAGTAGTGAAGGGAGGACAGGGAGGTTTAACACCGGGGAGCTGTTTTTT. This codes for CASSEGRTGRFNTGELFF.

The chain couples TRBV7-9 to TRBJ2-1; the D gene is possibly TRBD1 (6 bases). Trimming stripped 5 bases from V and 0 bases from J, with 11 bases between. Germline loops: CDR1 SEHNR, CDR2 FQNEAQ (reference sequence). The CDR3 is 15 amino acids. CDR3 amino acids: CASSPRGSSYNEQFF. The DNA of the CDR3 is TGTGCCAGCAGCCCTAGGGGGAGCTCCTACAATGAGCAGTTCTTC.